The 13 T cell receptor beta chains below come from one sample, sequenced in a study of shared clonotypes between healthy human individuals. Measured with immunoSEQ multiplex PCR; TCRdb has only the in-frame clones, and not every one. The sample records some 1.5 million clones, roughly 96% being singletons. The sample was naive CD4+ T cells sorted from blood. Subset described: CD45RA+ positively selected. The receptors shown here come from a man aged 25-40 years in good health.

V gene TRBV5-1 combines with J gene TRBJ2-5; D is tentatively TRBD1 or TRBD2 (5 bases each). The V gene's germline CDR1 is SGHRS and CDR2 YFSETQ. The V gene lost 7 bases and the J gene lost 5 bases, with 18 bases spanning the gap. The CDR3 runs 14 residues. The CDR3 DNA is TGCGCCAGCGGTGGGACCACGCAACGGGAGACCCAGTACTTC. Its protein product is CASGGTTQRETQYF.

J is TRBJ1-2 and V is TRBV12-5; unclear D gene. CDR3 length: 14 residues. Trimming stripped 0 bases from V and 6 bases from J, with 11 bases between. In germline, CDR1 is LGHNT, CDR2 FRNRAP. In DNA, the CDR3 is TGTGCTAGTGGTTTGGTAACCTCGGGTGATGGCTACACCTTC. Amino acid sequence: CASGLVTSGDGYTF.

The chain has TRBV21-1 and TRBJ2-7. TRBV21-1 counts as a pseudogene. The CDR3 sequence is 12 residues long. The CDR3 is CASPTGTYEQYF. CDR3 DNA sequence: TGTGCCTCCCCCACCGGAACCTACGAGCAGTACTTC.

As concerns this clone: Other DNA variants within this sample encode the same CDR3. V usage is TRBV5-1 and J usage is TRBJ1-4; TRBD1 aligns across 10 bases. V dropped 0 bases and J dropped 7; count of bases not matched to a gene: 3. Germline V gives CDR1 SGHRS, CDR2 YFSETQ. This CDR3 has 15 amino acids. CDR3: CASSLGDRGGEKLFF. As DNA, the CDR3 is TGCGCCAGCAGCTTGGGGGACAGGGGAGGTGAAAAACTGTTTTTT.

This chain links TRBV18 with TRBJ2-3; D gene ambiguous. The CDR3 totals 13 residues. Germline loops: CDR1 KGHSH, CDR2 LQKENI. With 2 bases removed from V and 2 bases from J, the gap between germline ends came to 5 bases. CDR3 nucleotide sequence: TGTGCCAGCTCACCAAAAGACACAGATACGCAGTATTTT. This sequence encodes CASSPKDTDTQYF.

CDR3 nucleotides: TGTGCCAGCAGCTCCGGACAGGACGCCTACGAGCAGTACTTC. Encoded protein: CASSSGQDAYEQYF. The J gene is TRBJ2-7, the V gene TRBV7-6; 7 nucleotides align to TRBD1. This CDR3 has 14 amino acids. The germline gives CDR1 SGHVS, CDR2 FNYEAQ. The J segment lost 2 bases and the V segment lost 4 bases, leaving 5 bases of the junction unmatched.

Points on this clone: Distinct nucleotide sequences in the sample also encode this CDR3. The rearrangement links TRBV15 to TRBJ2-7; the D gene is possibly TRBD2 (6 bases). The V and J ends lost 1 base and 4 bases respectively, with 8 bases between them. The CDR3 loop spans 13 amino acids. Germline V gives CDR1 LNHNV, CDR2 YYDKDF (reference sequence). This CDR3 is CATSRARGYEQYF. CDR3 in DNA: TGTGCCACCAGCAGAGCACGGGGGTACGAGCAGTACTTC.

This clone was seen a single time. The chain couples TRBV13 to TRBJ2-7; 10 nucleotides agree with TRBD2. Germline CDR1 and CDR2: PRHDT and FYEKMQ (reference sequence). Trimming at V came to 5 bases and at J to 0 bases, leaving 13 bases not matched to a gene. The CDR3 consists of 18 residues. CDR3 coding DNA: TGTGCCAGCAGCGCCCCCGACAGCGGGAGGGGGGGCTCCTACGAGCAGTACTTC. This translates into CASSAPDSGRGGSYEQYF.

The V and J genes are TRBV18 and TRBJ2-3; tentatively, D is TRBD2 (5 bases). Per the germline V gene, CDR1 is KGHSH and CDR2 is LQKENI. The CDR3 sequence is 15 residues long. V was clipped by 3 bases and J by 3 bases, with 13 bases between them. CDR3 amino acids: CASSPGSGWTDTQYF. In DNA form, the CDR3 reads TGTGCCAGCTCACCCGGGTCGGGATGGACAGATACGCAGTATTTT.

The chain couples TRBV9 to TRBJ2-5; 9 bases line up with TRBD2. V was clipped by 0 bases and J by 4 bases; unmatched bases: 7. Germline CDR1 and CDR2: SGDLS and YYNGEE. The CDR3 runs to 16 residues. The CDR3 nucleotides read TGTGCCAGCAGCGTAGCGGATAGCGGGAGAAGAGAGACCCAGTACTTC. This sequence encodes CASSVADSGRRETQYF.

The rearrangement uses TRBV5-1 and TRBJ2-7; 10 nucleotides agree with TRBD1. Germline CDR1 and CDR2: SGHRS and YFSETQ. Unmatched junction bases numbered 3, after V lost 4 bases and J lost 2 bases. The CDR3 runs 14 residues. The CDR3, as DNA: TGCGCCAGCAGCCACGGACAGGGGGCCTACGAGCAGTACTTC. Encoded protein: CASSHGQGAYEQYF. Combining the CDR3 with reference TRBV5-1 and TRBJ2-7 gives the whole variable domain KAGVTQTPRYLIKTRGQQVTLSCSPISGHRSVSWYQQTPGQGLQFLFEYFSETQRNKGNFPGRFSGRQFSNSRSEMNVSTLELGDSALYLCASSHGQGAYEQYFGPGTRLTVT.

This clone was observed a single time. The V gene is TRBV5-4, the J gene TRBJ1-4; 7 nucleotides align to TRBD1. The CDR3 runs 16 residues. Germline V gene sequence: CDR1 SGHNT, CDR2 YYREEE (reference sequence). Trimming at V came to 3 bases and at J to 0 bases, leaving 5 bases not matched to a gene. The CDR3 loop is CASSSTGSSTNEKLFF. In DNA, the CDR3 is TGTGCCAGCAGCTCGACAGGGTCTTCAACTAATGAAAAACTGTTTTTT.

The rearrangement links TRBV27 to TRBJ2-3, with 9 bases lining up with TRBD1. Per germline, CDR1 MNHEY and CDR2 SMNVEV (reference sequence). V trimming: 4 bases; J trimming: 4 bases; junction bases outside the gene matches: 9. This CDR3 contains 16 residues. CDR3 coding DNA: TGTGCCAGCAGTTCGCCAGGACAGGGGTTCCCAGATACGCAGTATTTT. This encodes CASSSPGQGFPDTQYF.